Below, 6 T cell receptor beta chains from the same sample are listed, as sequenced in a study of T cells in Graves' hyperthyroidism and ophthalmopathy. RNA transcripts provided the source from which TCR beta CDR3 regions were amplified. Primed by the HTBI set, a first-round RT-PCR was run on the TCR CDR3. MiXCR was run by TCRdb on the multiplex PCR reads, yielding one entry per CDR3 protein. The data contain more than 550,000 distinct CDR3 sequences, about 45% of them singletons. The source material was peripheral blood or thyroid tissue (not recorded which). The origin of the receptors is an adult man with Graves' disease, either hyperthyroidism or ophthalmopathy (not recorded which).

In regard to this clonotype: With a much larger clone just one base away, this may be a read error. In this CDR3 the conserved last residue, phenylalanine or tryptophan, is missing, so a read error is likely. This chain links TRBV7-7 with TRBJ1-1; no clear D. The germline V gene has CDR1 SSHAT and CDR2 FNYEAQ (reference sequence). The CDR3 contains 13 residues. The CDR3 sequence is CASSLNPSSEAFL. The CDR3 DNA sequence: TGTGCTAGCAGCTTAAATCCCTCTTCTGAAGCTTTCCTT.

The J gene is TRBJ2-2, the V gene TRBV6-1; D remains unclear. The CDR3 totals 16 residues. The V gene's germline CDR1 is MNHNS and CDR2 SASEGT. V dropped 5 bases and J dropped 0 bases, with 13 bases sitting between them. For the CDR3, the DNA is TGTGCCAGCAGTCCTCGGACCTTCCCGAACACCGGGGAGCTGTTTTTT. It codes for CASSPRTFPNTGELFF.

This clonotype occurred a few times. The rearrangement uses TRBV19 and TRBJ1-6; D remains ambiguous. Germline loops: CDR1 LNHDA, CDR2 SQIVND (reference sequence). The ends were cut back, 3 bases at V and 5 bases at J, with 17 bases in the middle. The CDR3 contains 17 residues. The CDR3 DNA reads TGTGCCAGTAGTATGAGATCCGATCTTTTGAATAATTCACCCCTCCACTTT. Its translation: CASSMRSDLLNNSPLHF.

The J gene is TRBJ2-5, the V gene TRBV7-8; TRBD1 or TRBD2 may be the D gene (5 bases each). The germline V gene encodes CDR1 SGHVS and CDR2 FQNEAQ. This CDR3 has 18 amino acids. The germline V and J ends were trimmed by 1 base and 4 bases, with 22 bases remaining between them. The CDR3 reads CASSLGGSEGNQGETQYF. CDR3 coding DNA: TGTGCCAGCAGCTTAGGGGGTAGCGAGGGAAACCAGGGAGAGACCCAGTACTTC.

The sample holds a few counts of this clonotype. V gene TRBV12-3 or TRBV12-4 combines with J gene TRBJ2-2; D remains ambiguous. Trimming cost V 4 bases and J 1 base, with 10 bases left between them. CDR3 length: 15 residues. This CDR3 is CASSYSPGNTGELFF. The CDR3, as DNA: TGTGCCAGCAGTTACTCCCCAGGGAACACCGGGGAGCTGTTTTTT.

This chain uses TRBV7-3 with TRBJ2-5; a possible D gene is TRBD2 (5 bases). Germline CDR1 is SGHTA and CDR2 is FQGTGA. The CDR3 runs 14 residues. V was pared by 7 bases and J by 5 bases, with 17 bases between. The CDR3 DNA follows: TGTGCCAGCACAGAGGGAGTTGCTTGGGAGACCCAGTACTTC. It is translated as CASTEGVAWETQYF.